This T cell receptor beta chain is from a study of T cells after yellow fever vaccination. V lost 2 bases to trimming and J lost 4 bases; unmatched junction nucleotides: 12. Germline-derived CDR1 and CDR2 are KGHDR and SFDVKD. CDR3 length: 19 amino acids. UMIs were added to TCR cDNA along with a universal primer site when it was made by 5'RACE template switching. TCRdb fed the 5' RACE reads into MiXCR, producing one record per CDR3 protein. The sample includes 450,000 to 550,000 distinct CDR3 sequences, less than 20% seen only once; the top ten take 13% to 15%. The study, taken as a whole, reports: Peaking faster, on day 5 versus 15, the secondary response was nonetheless weaker.

This clonotype turned up a few times. Its antigen is currently unknown. This chain uses TRBV24-1 with TRBJ2-2, with TRBD1 identical over 10 bases. Material: PBMCs, obtained 15 days after the yellow fever booster vaccination. The receptor's source is a young man who received the YFV17D yellow fever vaccine. Here the CDR3 reads CATSDYGVGTGVRTGELFF. The CDR3 DNA reads TGTGCCACCAGTGATTATGGAGTGGGGACAGGGGTTCGCACCGGGGAGCTGTTTTTT.